A single sample is the source of the 4 T cell receptor beta chains below, sequenced in a study of beta chain features in type 1 diabetes. Since all of the isolated RNA was reverse transcribed, expressed TCRB transcripts were what got sequenced. Measured with immunoSEQ multiplex PCR; TCRdb has only the in-frame clones, and not every one. The table has 500,000 to 700,000 clones, roughly a sixth seen once. Sequencing was done on a sample of naive CD4+ T cells from blood. The receptors were sampled from a man aged 18 to 30 in good health.

This clone came up once. Different DNA sequences within this sample yield the same CDR3. The chain couples TRBV18 to TRBJ2-3; no firm D call. V was clipped by 2 bases and J by 5 bases, with 2 bases between them. This CDR3 has 11 amino acids. The V gene's germline CDR1 is KGHSH and CDR2 LQKENI. CDR3 protein: CASSPKDTQYF. The CDR3 DNA sequence: TGTGCCAGCTCACCAAAAGATACGCAGTATTTT.

In this sample, this clone turned up a few times. This rearrangement joins TRBV18 to TRBJ1-1; a possible D gene is TRBD1 (5 bases). This CDR3 has 14 amino acids. CDR1 and CDR2 (germline): KGHSH, LQKENI. Trimming left V 6 bases short and J 4 bases short, with 15 bases between. In nucleotides, the CDR3 is TGTGCCAGCTCCCCCTCGTCGGGGGGCACTGAAGCTTTCTTT. This encodes CASSPSSGGTEAFF.

This rearrangement joins TRBV28 to TRBJ2-3; 7 bases match TRBD1. Trimming cost V 5 bases and J 0 bases; bases outside gene matches: 5. The CDR3 covers 15 residues. CDR1 is MDHEN, CDR2 SYDVKM, per germline. The CDR3 region is CASSQQGLSTDTQYF. CDR3 DNA: TGTGCCAGCAGTCAACAGGGGCTAAGCACAGATACGCAGTATTTT.

The chain couples TRBV2 to TRBJ2-1; D possibly corresponds to TRBD2 (6 bases). CDR3 size: 14 residues. CDR1 SNHLY and CDR2 FYNNEI come from the germline V gene. Deletions cut 3 bases from V and 9 bases from J, with 15 bases between. CDR3 loop: CASSEVWRDGEQFF. For the CDR3, the DNA is TGTGCCAGCAGTGAGGTTTGGCGGGATGGTGAGCAGTTCTTC.